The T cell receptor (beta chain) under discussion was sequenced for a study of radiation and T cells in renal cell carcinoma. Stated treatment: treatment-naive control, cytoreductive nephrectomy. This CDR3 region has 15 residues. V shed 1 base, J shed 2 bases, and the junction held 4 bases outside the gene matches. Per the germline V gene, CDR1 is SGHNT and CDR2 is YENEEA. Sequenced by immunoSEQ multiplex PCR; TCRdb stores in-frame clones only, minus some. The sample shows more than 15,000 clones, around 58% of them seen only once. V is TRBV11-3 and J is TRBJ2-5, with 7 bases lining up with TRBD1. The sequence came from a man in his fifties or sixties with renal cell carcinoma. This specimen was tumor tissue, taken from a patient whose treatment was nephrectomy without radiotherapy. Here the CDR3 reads CASSLVGGSQETQYF. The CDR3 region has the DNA TGTGCCAGCAGCTTAGTAGGGGGCTCTCAAGAGACCCAGTACTTC. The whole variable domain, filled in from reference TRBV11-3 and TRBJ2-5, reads EAGVVQSPRYKIIEKKQPVAFWCNPISGHNTLYWYLQNLGQGPELLIRYENEEAVDDSQLPKDRFSAERLKGVDSTLKIQPAELGDSAVYLCASSLVGGSQETQYFGPGTRLLVL.